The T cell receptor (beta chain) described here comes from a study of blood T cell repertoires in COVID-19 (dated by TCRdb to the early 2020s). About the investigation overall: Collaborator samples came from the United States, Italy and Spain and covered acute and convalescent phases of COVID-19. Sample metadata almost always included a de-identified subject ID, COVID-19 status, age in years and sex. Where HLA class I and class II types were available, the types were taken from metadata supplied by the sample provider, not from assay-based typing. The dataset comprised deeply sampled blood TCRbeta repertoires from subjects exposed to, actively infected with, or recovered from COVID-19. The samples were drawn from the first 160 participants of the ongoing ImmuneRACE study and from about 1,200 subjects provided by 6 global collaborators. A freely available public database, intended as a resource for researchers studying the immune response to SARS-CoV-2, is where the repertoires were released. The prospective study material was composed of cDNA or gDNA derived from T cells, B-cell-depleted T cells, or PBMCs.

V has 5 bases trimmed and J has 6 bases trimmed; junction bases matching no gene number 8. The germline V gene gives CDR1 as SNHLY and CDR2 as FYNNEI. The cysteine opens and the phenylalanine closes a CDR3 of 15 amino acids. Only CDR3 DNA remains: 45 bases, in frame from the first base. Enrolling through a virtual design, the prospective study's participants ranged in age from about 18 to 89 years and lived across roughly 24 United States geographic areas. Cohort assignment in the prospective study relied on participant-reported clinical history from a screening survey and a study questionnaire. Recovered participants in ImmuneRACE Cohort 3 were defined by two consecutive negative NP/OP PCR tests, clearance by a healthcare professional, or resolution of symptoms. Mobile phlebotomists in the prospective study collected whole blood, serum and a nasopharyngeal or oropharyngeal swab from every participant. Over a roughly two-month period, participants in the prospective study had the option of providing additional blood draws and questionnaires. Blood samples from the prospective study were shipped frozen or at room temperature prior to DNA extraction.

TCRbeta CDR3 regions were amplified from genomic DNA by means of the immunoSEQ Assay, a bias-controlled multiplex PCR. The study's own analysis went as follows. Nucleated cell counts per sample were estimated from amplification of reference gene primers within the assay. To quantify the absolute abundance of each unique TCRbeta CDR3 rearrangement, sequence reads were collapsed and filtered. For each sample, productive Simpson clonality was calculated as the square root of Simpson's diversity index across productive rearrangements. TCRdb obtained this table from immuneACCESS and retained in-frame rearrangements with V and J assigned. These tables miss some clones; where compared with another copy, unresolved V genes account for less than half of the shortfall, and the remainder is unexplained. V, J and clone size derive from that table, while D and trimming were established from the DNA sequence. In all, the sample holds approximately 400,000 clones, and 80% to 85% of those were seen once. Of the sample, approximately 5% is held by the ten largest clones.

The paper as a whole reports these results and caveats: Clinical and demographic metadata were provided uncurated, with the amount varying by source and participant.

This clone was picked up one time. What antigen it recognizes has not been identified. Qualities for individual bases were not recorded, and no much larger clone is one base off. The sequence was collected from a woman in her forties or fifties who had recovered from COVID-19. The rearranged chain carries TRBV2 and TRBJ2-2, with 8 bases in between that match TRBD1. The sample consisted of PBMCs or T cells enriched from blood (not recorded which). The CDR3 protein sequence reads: CASSIGQGGSGELFF. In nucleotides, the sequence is TGTGCCAGCAGTATAGGACAGGGTGGATCCGGGGAGCTGTTTTTT.